The 15 T cell receptor beta chains below all came from one sample that was sequenced in a study of Graves' ophthalmopathy and Graves' hyperthyroidism. Using RNA transcripts, the TCR beta CDR3 regions were amplified. Amplification began with first-round RT-PCR using HTBI primers, then second-round multiplex PCR was performed. TCRdb processed the multiplex PCR reads anew with MiXCR; each CDR3 protein has one entry. The sample lists about 480,000 distinct CDR3 sequences; 14% were seen once. The sequencing sample was made of blood. These receptors all stem from a young woman with Graves' ophthalmopathy.

This clonotype came up many times. V and J are TRBV6-1 and TRBJ2-2; no firm D call. The CDR3 is 12 residues long. V shed 8 bases and J shed 1 base, with 5 bases lying between them. Germline CDR1 reads MNHNS; CDR2 reads SASEGT. CDR3 sequence (DNA): TGTGCCAGCTTCGGGAACACCGGGGAGCTGTTTTTT. This codes for CASFGNTGELFF.

The genes are TRBV11-1 and TRBJ2-5; 9 bases agree with TRBD2. The CDR3 contains 17 residues. CDR1 and CDR2 (germline): SGHAT, FQDESV (reference sequence). V lost 5 bases, J lost 1 base, and 11 bases stayed unmatched. The CDR3, as DNA: TGTGCCAGCAGCGCCTCCGGGAGGCGGGGGGGCCAAGAGACCCAGTACTTC. Translation gives CASSASGRRGGQETQYF. Looking up the rest from reference TRBV11-1 and TRBJ2-5 gives the full variable domain: EAEVAQSPRYKITEKSQAVAFWCDPISGHATLYWYRQILGQGPELLVQFQDESVVDDSQLPKDRFSAERLKGVDSTLKIQPAELGDSAMYLCASSASGRRGGQETQYFGPGTRLLVL.

This clonotype occurred many times. CDR3 amino acids: CASSGSAGWRDYEQYF. As DNA, the CDR3 is TGCGCCAGCAGCGGTTCAGCGGGCTGGAGAGACTACGAGCAGTACTTC. The chain couples TRBV5-1 to TRBJ2-7; D is perhaps TRBD2 (6 bases). Trimming cost V 4 bases and J 3 bases, with 20 bases left between them. Germline V CDR1 and CDR2: SGHRS, YFSETQ. This CDR3 region has 16 residues.

V and J are TRBV20-1 and TRBJ1-1; 9 nucleotides agree with TRBD1. CDR1 is DFQATT, CDR2 SNEGSKA, per germline (reference sequence). V lost 6 bases to trimming and J lost 0 bases; unmatched junction nucleotides: 5. The CDR3 is made up of 14 amino acids. The CDR3 region has the DNA TGCAGTGCCATGGGACAGGGTTTGAACACTGAAGCTTTCTTT. Its translation: CSAMGQGLNTEAFF.

This clonotype was seen at least ten times. The gene calls are TRBV5-1 and TRBJ1-1; maybe TRBD1 (6 bases). The CDR3 extends over 13 amino acids. Between the trimmed V and J ends, which lost 6 bases and 5 bases, there was a span of 14 bases. Germline V gene data show CDR1 as SGHRS and CDR2 as YFSETQ. CDR3 sequence reads: CASTPGAGTEAFF. CDR3 DNA: TGCGCCAGCACACCGGGGGCCGGGACTGAAGCTTTCTTT.

The sample holds many counts of this clonotype. The V and J genes are TRBV5-1 and TRBJ1-3; possibly TRBD1 for D (5 bases). The CDR3 contains 13 residues. Trimming cost V 2 bases and J 4 bases, with 7 bases left between them. The germline CDR1 and CDR2 sequences are SGHRS and YFSETQ. CDR3 in amino acids: CASSFYRGNTIYF. The CDR3 DNA follows: TGCGCCAGCAGCTTTTACAGGGGAAACACCATATATTTT. Supplemented by reference TRBV5-1 and TRBJ1-3, the full variable domain reads KAGVTQTPRYLIKTRGQQVTLSCSPISGHRSVSWYQQTPGQGLQFLFEYFSETQRNKGNFPGRFSGRQFSNSRSEMNVSTLELGDSALYLCASSFYRGNTIYFGEGSWLTVV.

This clonotype has a count of ten or more. V and J are TRBV27 and TRBJ1-1, with D tentatively TRBD1 (6 bases). The CDR3 runs 13 residues. V lost 0 bases, J lost 5 bases, and 7 bases lay in between. Germline V lookup: CDR1 MNHEY, CDR2 SMNVEV (reference sequence). The CDR3 nucleotides read TGTGCCAGCAGTTTATCCACAGGGACTGAAGCTTTCTTT. Residues: CASSLSTGTEAFF.

This clonotype has a count of ten or more. V is TRBV5-6 and J is TRBJ1-1, with a weak D call TRBD1 (5 bases). The germline gives CDR1 SGHDT, CDR2 YYEEEE. Trimming shortened V by 7 bases and J by 10 bases, and 17 bases separated the two germline ends. The CDR3 runs to 12 residues. The CDR3 is CASGIVGTVAFF. Here the CDR3 DNA reads TGTGCCAGCGGAATTGTGGGGACGGTAGCTTTCTTT.

In its sample, this clonotype was seen a few times. The chain has TRBV28 and TRBJ1-2; the D gene is possibly TRBD1 (6 bases). V was clipped by 2 bases and J by 8 bases, with 15 bases between them. The CDR3 runs to 14 residues. Germline assignment: CDR1 MDHEN and CDR2 SYDVKM. The CDR3 loop reads CASSLRGGPRGYTF. The CDR3 DNA is TGTGCCAGCAGTTTACGGGGGGGGCCGCGCGGCTACACCTTC.

This clonotype was recorded at least ten times. The genes are TRBV11-2 and TRBJ1-1; 7 nucleotides match TRBD1. V lost 5 bases to trimming and J lost 9 bases; unmatched junction nucleotides: 6. CDR1 is SGHAT, CDR2 FQNNGV, per germline. This CDR3 spans 12 amino acids. CDR3 nucleotides: TGTGCCAGCAGCCGGACAGGAGAACAAGCTTTCTTT. Residues: CASSRTGEQAFF. The variable domain in full, with the rest retrieved from reference TRBV11-2 and TRBJ1-1, is EAGVAQSPRYKIIEKRQSVAFWCNPISGHATLYWYQQILGQGPKLLIQFQNNGVVDDSQLPKDRFSAERLKGVDSTLKIQPAKLEDSAVYLCASSRTGEQAFFGQGTRLTVV.

This clonotype has just a few counts. The chain links TRBV6-5 to TRBJ2-2, with 7 bases lining up with TRBD2. There are 17 residues in the CDR3. Germline-derived CDR1 and CDR2 are MNHEY and SVGAGI. With 0 bases clipped from V and 6 bases from J, the junction kept 10 bases outside the gene matches. The CDR3 nucleotides read TGTGCCAGCAGTTACTCGAGGGCAGGGAGGGGCCCCGGGGAGCTGTTTTTT. This sequence encodes CASSYSRAGRGPGELFF.

The chain is built from TRBV20-1 and TRBJ2-7; D is possibly TRBD1 (5 bases). V was cut by 4 bases and J by 2 bases, with 15 bases left in between. The CDR3 contains 14 residues. Germline lookup yields CDR1 DFQATT and CDR2 SNEGSKA (reference sequence). The CDR3 DNA reads as TGCAGTGCTACGCCGAAAGACAGTCCCTACGAGCAGTACTTC. As protein: CSATPKDSPYEQYF.

This clonotype was recorded many times. The CDR3 protein is CASSEGRVTAFF. CDR3 bases: TGTGCCAGCAGTGAGGGCAGGGTTACTGCTTTCTTT. This chain uses TRBV2 with TRBJ1-1, with D possibly being TRBD1 (5 bases). V lost 3 bases and J lost 11, with 13 bases in between. Germline CDR1 is SNHLY and CDR2 is FYNNEI. There are 12 residues in the CDR3. Filled out from reference TRBV2 and TRBJ1-1, the complete variable domain reads EPEVTQTPSHQVTQMGQEVILRCVPISNHLYFYWYRQILGQKVEFLVSFYNNEISEKSEIFDDQFSVERPDGSNFTLKIRSTKLEDSAMYFCASSEGRVTAFFGQGTRLTVV.

There are many counts of this clonotype. The chain combines TRBV6-1 with TRBJ1-5, with 7 bases that match TRBD1. Germline-derived CDR1 and CDR2 are MNHNS and SASEGT. The CDR3 covers 13 residues. The ends lost 6 bases at V and 4 bases at J; junction bases unmatched: 3. This CDR3 reads CASRDRSNQPQHF. CDR3 nucleotide sequence: TGTGCCAGCAGGGACAGGTCGAATCAGCCCCAGCATTTT.

This clonotype was counted at least ten times. The chain couples TRBV4-1 to TRBJ1-1; a weak D match, TRBD1 (6 bases). The CDR3 is made up of 16 amino acids. In germline, CDR1 is MGHRA, CDR2 YSYEKL. V lost 0 bases to trimming and J lost 4 bases, with 15 bases between them. CDR3 sequence (DNA): TGCGCCAGCAGCCAAGATGAGCGGGGGCGAGGCACTGAAGCTTTCTTT. Protein: CASSQDERGRGTEAFF.